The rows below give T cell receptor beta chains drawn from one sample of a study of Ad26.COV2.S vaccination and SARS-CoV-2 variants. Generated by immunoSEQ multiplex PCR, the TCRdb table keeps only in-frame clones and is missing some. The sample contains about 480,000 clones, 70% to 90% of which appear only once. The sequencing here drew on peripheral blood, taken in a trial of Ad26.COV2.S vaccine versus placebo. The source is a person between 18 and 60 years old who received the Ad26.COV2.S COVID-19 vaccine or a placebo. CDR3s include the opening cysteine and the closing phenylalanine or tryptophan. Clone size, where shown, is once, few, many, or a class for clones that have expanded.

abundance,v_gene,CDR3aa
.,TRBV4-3,CASSQGVGRGQGDTEAFF
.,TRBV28,CASIPLVGSELNEQFF
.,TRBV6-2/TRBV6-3,CASSLPTGAGAGELFF
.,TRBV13,CASSLRGEQFF
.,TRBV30,CAWRPGGAYNSPLHF
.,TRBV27,CASSLGGPYEQYF
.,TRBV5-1,CASSFRQNTEAFF
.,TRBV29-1,CSVGGLASTGELFF
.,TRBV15,CATSKTGLQPQHF
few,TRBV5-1,CASSLSGGAYEQYF